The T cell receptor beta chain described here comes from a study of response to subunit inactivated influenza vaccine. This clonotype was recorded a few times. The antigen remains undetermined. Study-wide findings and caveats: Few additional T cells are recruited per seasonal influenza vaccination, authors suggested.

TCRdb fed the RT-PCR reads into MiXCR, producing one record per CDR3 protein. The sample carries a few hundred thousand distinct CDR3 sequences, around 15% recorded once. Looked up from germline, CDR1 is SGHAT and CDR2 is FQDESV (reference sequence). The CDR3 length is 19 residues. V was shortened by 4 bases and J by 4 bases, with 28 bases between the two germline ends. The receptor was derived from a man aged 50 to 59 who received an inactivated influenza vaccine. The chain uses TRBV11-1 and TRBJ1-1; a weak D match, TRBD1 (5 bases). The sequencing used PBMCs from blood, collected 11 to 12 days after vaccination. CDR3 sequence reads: CASSSTGGGGGGSGTEAFF. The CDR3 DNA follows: TGTGCCAGCAGCTCTACTGGCGGGGGAGGCGGGGGGTCTGGCACTGAAGCTTTCTTT. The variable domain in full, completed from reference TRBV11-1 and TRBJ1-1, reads EAEVAQSPRYKITEKSQAVAFWCDPISGHATLYWYRQILGQGPELLVQFQDESVVDDSQLPKDRFSAERLKGVDSTLKIQPAELGDSAMYLCASSSTGGGGGGSGTEAFFGQGTRLTVV.